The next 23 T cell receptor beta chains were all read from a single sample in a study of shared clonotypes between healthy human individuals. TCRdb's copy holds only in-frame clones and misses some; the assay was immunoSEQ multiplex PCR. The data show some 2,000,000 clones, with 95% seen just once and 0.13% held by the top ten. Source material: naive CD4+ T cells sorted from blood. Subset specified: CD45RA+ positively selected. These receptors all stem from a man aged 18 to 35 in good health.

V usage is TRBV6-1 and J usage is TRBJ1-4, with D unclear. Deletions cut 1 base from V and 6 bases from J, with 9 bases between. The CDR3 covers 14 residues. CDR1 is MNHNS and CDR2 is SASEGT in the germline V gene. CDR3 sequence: CASSEGSWDEKLFF. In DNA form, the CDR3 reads TGTGCCAGCAGTGAAGGGTCCTGGGATGAAAAACTGTTTTTT.

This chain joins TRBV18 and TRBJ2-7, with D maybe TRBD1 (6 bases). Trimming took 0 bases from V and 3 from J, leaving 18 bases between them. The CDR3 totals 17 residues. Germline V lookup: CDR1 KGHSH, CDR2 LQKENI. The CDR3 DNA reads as TGTGCCAGCTCACCACCTAAAAGGGGGACATTAGGCTACGAGCAGTACTTC. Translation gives CASSPPKRGTLGYEQYF.

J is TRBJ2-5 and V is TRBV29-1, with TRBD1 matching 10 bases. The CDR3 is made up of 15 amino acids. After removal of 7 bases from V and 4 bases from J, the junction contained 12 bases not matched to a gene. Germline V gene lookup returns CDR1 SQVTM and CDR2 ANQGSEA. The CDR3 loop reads CSAASGTGDGETQYF. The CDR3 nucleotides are TGCAGCGCGGCATCCGGGACAGGGGACGGAGAGACCCAGTACTTC.

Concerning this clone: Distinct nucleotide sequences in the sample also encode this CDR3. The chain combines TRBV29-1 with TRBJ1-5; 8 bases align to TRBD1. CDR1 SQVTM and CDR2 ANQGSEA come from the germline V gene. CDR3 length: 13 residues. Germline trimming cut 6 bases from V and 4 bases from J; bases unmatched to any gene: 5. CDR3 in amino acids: CSVRTGSNQPQHF. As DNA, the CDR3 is TGCAGCGTCCGGACAGGGTCTAATCAGCCCCAGCATTTT.

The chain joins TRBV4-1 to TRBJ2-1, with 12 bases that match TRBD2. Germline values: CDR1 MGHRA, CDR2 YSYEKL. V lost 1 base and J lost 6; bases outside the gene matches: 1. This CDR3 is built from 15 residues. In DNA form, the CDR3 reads TGCGCCAGCAGCCAAGGGGGACTAGCGGGCAATGAGCAGTTCTTC. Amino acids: CASSQGGLAGNEQFF.

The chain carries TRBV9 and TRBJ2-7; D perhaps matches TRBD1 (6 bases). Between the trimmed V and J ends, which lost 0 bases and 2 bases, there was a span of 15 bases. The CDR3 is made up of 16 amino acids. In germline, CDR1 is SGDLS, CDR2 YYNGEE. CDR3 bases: TGTGCCAGCAGCGTAGGCATACAGGGAATCCCCTACGAGCAGTACTTC. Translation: CASSVGIQGIPYEQYF.

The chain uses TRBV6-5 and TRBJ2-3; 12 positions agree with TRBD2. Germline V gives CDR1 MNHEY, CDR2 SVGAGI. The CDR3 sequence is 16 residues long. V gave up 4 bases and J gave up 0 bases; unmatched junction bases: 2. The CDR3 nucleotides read TGTGCCAGCAGTTTCGGGACTAGCGGGAGCACAGATACGCAGTATTTT. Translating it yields CASSFGTSGSTDTQYF.

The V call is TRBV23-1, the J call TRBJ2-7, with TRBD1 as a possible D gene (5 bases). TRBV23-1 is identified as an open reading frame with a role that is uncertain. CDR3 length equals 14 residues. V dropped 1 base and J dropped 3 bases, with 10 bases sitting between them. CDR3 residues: CASSQFGQYYEQYF. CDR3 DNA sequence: TGCGCCAGCAGTCAATTCGGACAATACTACGAGCAGTACTTC.

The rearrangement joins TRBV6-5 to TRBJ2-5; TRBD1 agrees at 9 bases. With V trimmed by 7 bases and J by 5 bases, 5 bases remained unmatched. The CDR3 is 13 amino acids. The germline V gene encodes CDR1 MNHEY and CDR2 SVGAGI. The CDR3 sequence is CASNRGLGETQYF. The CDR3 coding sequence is TGTGCCAGCAACAGGGGGCTGGGGGAGACCCAGTACTTC.

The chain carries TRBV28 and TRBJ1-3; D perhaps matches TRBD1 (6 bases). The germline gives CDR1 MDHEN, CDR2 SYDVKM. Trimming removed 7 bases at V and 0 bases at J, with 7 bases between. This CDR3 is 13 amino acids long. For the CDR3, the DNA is TGTGCCAGCATGACAGGCTCTGGAAACACCATATATTTT. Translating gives CASMTGSGNTIYF.

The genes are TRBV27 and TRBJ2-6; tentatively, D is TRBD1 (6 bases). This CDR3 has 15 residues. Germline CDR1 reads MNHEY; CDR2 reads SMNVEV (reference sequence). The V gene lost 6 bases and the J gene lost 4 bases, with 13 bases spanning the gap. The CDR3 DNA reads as TGTGCCAGCAGACCTAGCACAGGGGGGGCCAACGTCCTGACTTTC. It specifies CASRPSTGGANVLTF.

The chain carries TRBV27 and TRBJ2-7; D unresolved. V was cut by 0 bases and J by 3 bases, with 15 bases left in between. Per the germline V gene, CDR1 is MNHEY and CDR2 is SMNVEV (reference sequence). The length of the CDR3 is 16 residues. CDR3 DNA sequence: TGTGCCAGCAGTTTATCGTTTGGGCGGCAGTACTACGAGCAGTACTTC. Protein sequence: CASSLSFGRQYYEQYF.

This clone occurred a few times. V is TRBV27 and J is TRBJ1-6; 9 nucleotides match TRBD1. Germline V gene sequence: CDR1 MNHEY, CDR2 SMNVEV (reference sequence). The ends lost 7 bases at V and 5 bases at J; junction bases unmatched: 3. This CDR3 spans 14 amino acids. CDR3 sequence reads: CASTGQGNNSPLHF. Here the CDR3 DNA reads TGTGCCAGCACTGGACAGGGGAATAATTCACCCCTCCACTTT.

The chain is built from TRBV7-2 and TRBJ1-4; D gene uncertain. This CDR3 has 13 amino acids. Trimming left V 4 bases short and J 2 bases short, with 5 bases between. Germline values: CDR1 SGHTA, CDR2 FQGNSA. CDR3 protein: CASSSLTNEKLFF. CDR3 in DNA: TGTGCCAGCAGCTCCCTTACTAATGAAAAACTGTTTTTT.

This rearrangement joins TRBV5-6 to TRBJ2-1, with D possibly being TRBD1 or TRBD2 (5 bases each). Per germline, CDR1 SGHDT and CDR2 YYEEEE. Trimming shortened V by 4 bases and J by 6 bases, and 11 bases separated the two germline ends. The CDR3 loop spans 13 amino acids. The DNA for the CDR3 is TGTGCCAGCAGCGTGGGGACGGGCAATGAGCAGTTCTTC. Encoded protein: CASSVGTGNEQFF. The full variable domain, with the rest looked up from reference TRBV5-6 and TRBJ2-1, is DAGVTQSPTHLIKTRGQQVTLRCSPKSGHDTVSWYQQALGQGPQFIFQYYEEEERQRGNFPDRFSGHQFPNYSSELNVNALLLGDSALYLCASSVGTGNEQFFGPGTRLTVL.

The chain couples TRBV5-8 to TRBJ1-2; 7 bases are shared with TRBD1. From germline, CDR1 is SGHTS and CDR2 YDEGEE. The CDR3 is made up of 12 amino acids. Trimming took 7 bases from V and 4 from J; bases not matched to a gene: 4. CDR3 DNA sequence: TGTGCCAGCCGACAGGGAGCCTATGGCTACACCTTC. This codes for CASRQGAYGYTF.

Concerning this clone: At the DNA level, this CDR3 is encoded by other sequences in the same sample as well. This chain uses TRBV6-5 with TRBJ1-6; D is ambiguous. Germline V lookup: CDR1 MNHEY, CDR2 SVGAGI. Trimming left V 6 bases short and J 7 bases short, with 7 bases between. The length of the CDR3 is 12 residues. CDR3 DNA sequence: TGTGCCAGCAGCCTGCGGAATTCACCCCTCCACTTT. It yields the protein CASSLRNSPLHF.

The CDR3 bases are TGTGCCAGCAGTGGGCTGACAGGGTCGCGAGAGACCCAGTACTTC. Its protein is CASSGLTGSRETQYF. The chain carries TRBV25-1 and TRBJ2-5, with TRBD1 identical over 7 bases. J was trimmed by 4 bases and V by 4 bases; bases with no gene match: 9. Germline values: CDR1 MGHDK, CDR2 SYGVNS. CDR3 length equals 15 residues. Filled out from reference TRBV25-1 and TRBJ2-5, the complete variable domain reads EADIYQTPRYLVIGTGKKITLECSQTMGHDKMYWYQQDPGMELHLIHYSYGVNSTEKGDLSSESTVSRIRTEHFPLTLESARPSHTSQYLCASSGLTGSRETQYFGPGTRLLVL.

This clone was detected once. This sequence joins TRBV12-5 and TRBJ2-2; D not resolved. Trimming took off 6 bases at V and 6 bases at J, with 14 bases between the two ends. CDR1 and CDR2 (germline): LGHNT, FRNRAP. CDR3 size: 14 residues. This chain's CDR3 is CASGLRLEAGELFF. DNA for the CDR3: TGTGCTAGTGGCTTGAGGCTAGAGGCCGGGGAGCTGTTTTTT.

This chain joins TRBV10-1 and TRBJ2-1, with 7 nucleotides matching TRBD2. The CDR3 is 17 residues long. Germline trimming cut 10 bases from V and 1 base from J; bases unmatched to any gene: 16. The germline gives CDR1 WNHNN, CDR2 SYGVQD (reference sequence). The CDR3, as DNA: TGCGCCACTTCACCGGGACTACGTGGGGGATCCTACAATGAGCAGTTCTTC. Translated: CATSPGLRGGSYNEQFF.

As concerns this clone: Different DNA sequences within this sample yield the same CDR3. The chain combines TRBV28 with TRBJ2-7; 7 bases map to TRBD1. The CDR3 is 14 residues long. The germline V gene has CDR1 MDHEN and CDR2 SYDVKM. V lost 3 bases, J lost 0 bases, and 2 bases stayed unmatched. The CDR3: CASSFSGGSYEQYF. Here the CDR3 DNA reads TGTGCCAGCAGTTTTTCAGGGGGCTCCTACGAGCAGTACTTC.

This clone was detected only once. CDR3 DNA sequence: TGTGCCAGCAGTTACACGGACAATGAGCAGTTCTTC. As protein: CASSYTDNEQFF. The chain has TRBV6-6 and TRBJ2-1; D remains unclear. The germline V gene encodes CDR1 MNHNY and CDR2 SVGAGI (reference sequence). CDR3 length: 12 residues. V lost 2 bases, J lost 5 bases, and 4 bases lay in between.

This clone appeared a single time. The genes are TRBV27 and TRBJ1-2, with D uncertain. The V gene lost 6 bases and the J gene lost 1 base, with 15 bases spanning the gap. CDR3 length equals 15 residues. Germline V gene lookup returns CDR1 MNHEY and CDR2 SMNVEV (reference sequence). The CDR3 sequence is CASSDSGNLNYGYTF. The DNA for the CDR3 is TGTGCCAGCAGCGATTCAGGCAACCTTAACTATGGCTACACCTTC.